This T cell receptor beta chain stems from a study of cytomegalovirus exposure and HLA in healthy donors. The study's findings and limits: Later analysis found that TCR beta chains associated with HLA were more clonally expanded than other, equally common chains.

The primer mix had 60 Vbeta and 13 Jbeta primers. Generated by immunoSEQ multiplex PCR, the TCRdb table keeps only in-frame clones and is missing some. The data show fewer than 90,000 clones, with 70% to 80% seen just once and around 15% held by the top ten. V was trimmed by 6 bases and J by 4 bases, leaving 16 bases between them. The CDR3 consists of 14 residues. From germline, CDR1 is MDHEN and CDR2 SYDVKM. Details on this clone: Its antigen is not known.

The chain employs TRBV28 and TRBJ2-7; the D gene is possibly TRBD2 (7 bases). Sequencing input: PBMCs. This sequence was found in a middle-aged woman in good health and CMV-seropositive. In DNA form, the CDR3 reads TGTGCCAGCAGCCTGGGGGGGGCAGTATACGAGCAGTACTTC. Translating gives CASSLGGAVYEQYF.